These 30 T cell receptor delta chains originate from one sample sequenced in a study of gamma-delta chains in newborns, infants, children. TCRdb redid the clone calls on the reads with CATT. This sample carries about 4,900 delta-chain clones, approximately 3.4% of them seen once, and the ten largest clones take approximately 13%. Sequenced material: blood. These receptors came from a child who was a newborn, infant or young child, either healthy, febrile or measles-vaccinated (not recorded which).

Only a few counts were recorded for this clone. V and J are TRDV2 and TRDJ3; 12 nucleotides line up with TRDD3. The CDR3 has 22 amino acids. Germline CDR1 reads GEAIGNYY; CDR2 reads EKD. Trimming cost V 1 base and J 0 bases; bases outside gene matches: 12. CDR3 amino acids: CACDTVPTGGYTGSWDTRQMFF. The DNA of the CDR3 is TGTGCCTGTGACACGGTCCCTACTGGGGGATACACCGGCTCCTGGGACACCCGACAGATGTTTTTC.

The chain links TRDV1 to TRDJ1, with TRDD3 identical over 7 bases. This CDR3 has 21 amino acids. The trim removed 2 bases at V and 0 bases at J, leaving 21 bases unmatched. CDR1 is TSWWSYY and CDR2 is QGS in the germline V gene. This chain's CDR3 is CALGEKYWLPAGGPYTDKLIF. CDR3 DNA: TGTGCTCTTGGGGAAAAATACTGGCTTCCCGCTGGGGGCCCGTACACCGATAAACTCATCTTT.

Relative to its sample, this clone is medium-sized. The chain joins TRDV2 to TRDJ3; 12 positions match TRDD3. Germline values: CDR1 GEAIGNYY, CDR2 EKD. The CDR3 extends over 19 amino acids. The ends lost 3 bases at V and 2 bases at J; junction bases unmatched: 7. In nucleotides, the CDR3 is TGTGCCTGTGACCAAGTACTGGGGGATACTACCTGGGACACCCGACAGATGTTTTTC. Its protein product is CACDQVLGDTTWDTRQMFF.

The sample holds a few counts of this clone. This chain uses TRDV2 with TRDJ1; TRDD3 agrees at 12 bases. Unmatched junction bases numbered 3, after V lost 2 bases and J lost 0 bases. CDR3 size: 16 residues. CDR1 and CDR2 from the germline V gene are GEAIGNYY and EKD. The CDR3, as DNA: TGTGCCTGTGACATACTGGGGGATACCGACACCGATAAACTCATCTTT. It specifies CACDILGDTDTDKLIF.

This clone was detected only a few times. The chain has TRDV2 and TRDJ3, with D possibly matching TRDD3 (6 bases). The CDR3 contains 18 residues. V was clipped by 0 bases and J by 0 bases, with 11 bases between them. The V gene's germline CDR1 is GEAIGNYY and CDR2 EKD. In DNA, the CDR3 is TGTGCCTGTGACACCGGGGATTCCCGCTCCTGGGACACCCGACAGATGTTTTTC. Translating it yields CACDTGDSRSWDTRQMFF.

About this clone itself: The sample has other DNA sequences that encode this CDR3 too. The rearrangement links TRDV2 to TRDJ3, with D perhaps TRDD3 (5 bases). Germline V lookup: CDR1 GEAIGNYY, CDR2 EKD. This CDR3 has 18 residues. Trimming shortened V by 0 bases and J by 0 bases, and 11 bases separated the two germline ends. CDR3 nucleotides: TGTGCCTGTGACACCTGGGGTCCAAGCTCCTGGGACACCCGACAGATGTTTTTC. It is translated as CACDTWGPSSWDTRQMFF.

With respect to this clone: This clone may be a read error of a much larger clone one base away. The rearrangement links TRDV2 to TRDJ3; 8 nucleotides match TRDD3. The V segment lost 3 bases and the J segment 0 bases; nucleotides outside the gene matches: 6. This CDR3 spans 18 amino acids. From germline, CDR1 is GEAIGNYY and CDR2 EKD. CDR3 loop: CACDLPGDSSWDTRQMFF. As DNA, the CDR3 is TGTGCCTGTGACCTACCGGGGGATAGCTCCTGGGACACCCGACAGATGTTTTTC.

V and J are TRDV2 and TRDJ3; 11 bases are a match to TRDD3. V shed 0 bases and J 2 bases; nucleotides not matched to a gene: 8. Germline V CDR1 and CDR2: GEAIGNYY, EKD. The CDR3 has 20 residues. CDR3 in amino acids: CACDTGRLGDIPWDTRQMFF. In DNA form, the CDR3 reads TGTGCCTGTGACACCGGAAGACTGGGGGATATACCCTGGGACACCCGACAGATGTTTTTC.

This clone was seen a few times. The rearrangement joins TRDV2 to TRDJ3, with D hard to call. This CDR3 has 17 amino acids. V lost 0 bases to trimming and J lost 5 bases, with 13 bases between them. In germline, CDR1 is GEAIGNYY, CDR2 EKD. CDR3 sequence reads: CACDTVGGARDTRQMFF. CDR3 nucleotides: TGTGCCTGTGACACCGTGGGAGGAGCCCGGGACACCCGACAGATGTTTTTC.

This clone was recorded a few times. The same CDR3 arises from other DNA sequences in this sample as well. The chain carries TRDV2 and TRDJ2, with TRDD3 identical over 8 bases. Germline V gives CDR1 GEAIGNYY, CDR2 EKD. The V gene end was trimmed by 3 bases and the J gene end by 5 bases; junction bases not matched to a gene: 7. This CDR3 comprises 15 residues. In DNA form, the CDR3 reads TGTGCCTGTGACTTACTGGGGGGGTCTACAGCACAACTCTTCTTT. It specifies CACDLLGGSTAQLFF.

There are a few counts of this clone. The chain uses TRAV29/DV5 and TRDJ1, with D possibly matching TRDD2 (6 bases). V lost 5 bases to trimming and J lost 1 base, with 33 bases between them. Germline assignment: CDR1 NSMFDY and CDR2 ISSIKDK. The CDR3 is 20 residues long. For the CDR3, the DNA is TGTGCAGCCAGATGGCCTTCCCGGCTAGAGGTGGGGACCTGCACCGATAAACTCATCTTT. Amino acid sequence: CAARWPSRLEVGTCTDKLIF.

Sample share makes this clone medium-sized. Within the sample, other DNA sequences also encode this same CDR3. The chain couples TRDV2 to TRDJ3; 9 bases are a match to TRDD3. The CDR3 extends over 18 amino acids. Per the germline V gene, CDR1 is GEAIGNYY and CDR2 is EKD. The trim removed 0 bases at V and 0 bases at J, leaving 2 bases unmatched. The CDR3 region is CACDTYWGSSWDTRQMFF. In DNA, the CDR3 is TGTGCCTGTGACACCTACTGGGGGAGCTCCTGGGACACCCGACAGATGTTTTTC.

This clone occurred a few times. A read error may explain this, as a much larger clone is one base away. The same CDR3 arises from other DNA sequences in this sample as well. This chain connects TRDV2 to TRDJ3; TRDD3 might be the D (6 bases). Deletions cut 0 bases from V and 2 bases from J, with 16 bases between. The CDR3 sequence is 19 residues long. Germline lookup yields CDR1 GEAIGNYY and CDR2 EKD. The DNA of the CDR3 is TGTGCCTGTGACACCGTTGGCGGAGGATACCCCTGGGACACCCGACAGATGTTTTTC. Translation: CACDTVGGGYPWDTRQMFF.

Only a few counts were recorded for this clone. This could be a read error, since a much larger clone is one nucleotide away. The V gene is TRDV2, the J gene TRDJ2; no reliable D call. V lost 3 bases and J lost 0, with 10 bases in between. The CDR3 consists of 15 residues. Germline assignment: CDR1 GEAIGNYY and CDR2 EKD. The CDR3: CACDSWRSLTAQLFF. CDR3 DNA: TGTGCCTGTGACTCGTGGAGATCTTTGACAGCACAACTCTTCTTT.

This clone counts as medium-sized. The chain recombines TRDV2 with TRDJ3; 10 bases match TRDD3. V dropped 0 bases and J dropped 0; count of bases not matched to a gene: 4. CDR1 is GEAIGNYY and CDR2 is EKD in the germline V gene. This CDR3 contains 19 residues. The CDR3 reads CACDTWGIQDSWDTRQMFF. As DNA, the CDR3 is TGTGCCTGTGACACCTGGGGGATACAGGACTCCTGGGACACCCGACAGATGTTTTTC.

This clone is categorized as medium-sized. This chain joins TRDV2 and TRDJ2; 9 nucleotides align to TRDD3. This CDR3 has 18 amino acids. The germline V gene has CDR1 GEAIGNYY and CDR2 EKD. Trimming removed 4 bases from V and 1 base from J; junction bases left unmatched: 12. CDR3 bases: TGTGCCTGTGATCCACTGGGGGACACCCCCCATTTGACAGCACAACTCTTCTTT. It encodes CACDPLGDTPHLTAQLFF.

The V and J genes are TRDV1 and TRDJ1, with 10 nucleotides matching TRDD3. Germline values: CDR1 TSWWSYY, CDR2 QGS. The trim removed 3 bases at V and 0 bases at J, leaving 22 bases unmatched. The CDR3 is made up of 22 amino acids. CDR3 sequence (DNA): TGTGCTCTTGGGGACGTACGCGCTTCCGACCCTACTGGGGGATTATACACCGATAAACTCATCTTT. This gives the protein CALGDVRASDPTGGLYTDKLIF.

This clone was seen a few times. Other DNA sequences in this specimen translate into the identical CDR3. This chain uses TRDV2 with TRDJ3; the match to TRDD3 covers 12 bases. The length of the CDR3 is 19 residues. The J segment lost 1 base and the V segment lost 3 bases, leaving 6 bases of the junction unmatched. CDR1 and CDR2 from the germline V gene are GEAIGNYY and EKD. The chain's CDR3 is CACDGVLGDTSWDTRQMFF. CDR3 DNA: TGTGCCTGTGACGGGGTACTGGGGGATACTTCCTGGGACACCCGACAGATGTTTTTC.

A word on this clone: One junction end disagrees with the germline gene, perhaps due to a read error. The chain carries TRDV2 and TRDJ3; 11 positions agree with TRDD3. CDR1 and CDR2 (germline): GEAIGNYY, EKD. CDR3 length equals 19 residues. The CDR3 reads CACDTLGDTPSWDTRQMFF. CDR3 DNA sequence: TGTGCCTGTGACACCCTGGGGGATACACCCTCCTGGGACACCCGGCAGATGTTTTTC.

This clone was seen a handful of times. A far larger clone is off by one base, so a read error is likely. The sample holds other DNA sequences that translate to the same CDR3. V is TRDV2 and J is TRDJ3; the D gene is possibly TRDD3 (6 bases). From germline, CDR1 is GEAIGNYY and CDR2 EKD. The V end lost 1 base, the J end lost 0 bases, and 12 bases lay between the germline ends. The length of the CDR3 is 18 residues. CDR3 in DNA: TGTGCCTGTGACACTGGGGGTTACAGCTCCTGGGACACCCGACAGATGTTTTTC. This gives the protein CACDTGGYSSWDTRQMFF.

This clone has a handful of counts. Sequence at one end of the junction differs from germline and may be a read error. Other nucleotide sequences from this sample produce the same CDR3. This chain joins TRDV2 and TRDJ3; 8 bases agree with TRDD3. This CDR3 has 19 residues. Per the germline V gene, CDR1 is GEAIGNYY and CDR2 is EKD. The DNA for the CDR3 is TGTGCCTGTGACACCGTACTGGGGGCTTCCTCCTGGGACACACGACAGATGTTTTTC. Translating it yields CACDTVLGASSWDTRQMFF.

This sequence joins TRDV2 and TRDJ3; 9 bases are a match to TRDD3. The CDR3 runs 18 residues. Looked up from germline, CDR1 is GEAIGNYY and CDR2 is EKD. The V and J ends lost 2 bases and 0 bases, in that order; junction bases with no gene match: 4. DNA of the CDR3: TGTGCCTGTGACAAAGTACTGGGGGACTCCTGGGACACCCGACAGATGTTTTTC. It translates to CACDKVLGDSWDTRQMFF.

This chain uses TRDV2 with TRDJ2; D might be TRDD3 (6 bases). The germline CDR1 and CDR2 sequences are GEAIGNYY and EKD. Trimming shortened V by 3 bases and J by 1 base, and 23 bases separated the two germline ends. CDR3 length equals 19 residues. This chain's CDR3 is CACDSVRLGNELLTAQLFF. The CDR3 nucleotides are TGTGCCTGTGACTCGGTGCGGCTGGGGAACGAACTTTTGACAGCACAACTCTTCTTT.

This clone was seen a handful of times. Other DNA sequences of this sample code for an identical CDR3. This sequence joins TRDV2 and TRDJ3; 10 positions match TRDD3. Looked up from germline, CDR1 is GEAIGNYY and CDR2 is EKD. The junction had 11 bases not matched to a gene; V was cut back by 3 bases and J by 1 base. This CDR3 contains 20 residues. CDR3 amino acids: CACDLLLGDRLSWDTRQMFF. The CDR3 region has the DNA TGTGCCTGTGACCTTCTACTGGGGGATCGTCTATCCTGGGACACCCGACAGATGTTTTTC.

This clone was seen only a few times. A read error may account for a junction end that differs from germline. The rearrangement joins TRAV29/DV5 to TRDJ1, with 9 nucleotides matching TRDD3. The germline V gene encodes CDR1 NSMFDY and CDR2 ISSIKDK. CDR3 size: 23 residues. CDR3 in amino acids: CATSAGPGRRRTGGDHHTDKLIF. Here the CDR3 DNA reads TGTGCAACAAGCGCGGGGCCTGGCCGCCGCCGTACTGGGGGAGACCATCACACCGATAAACTCATCTTT.

A few counts support this clone. The chain joins TRDV2 to TRDJ3; 9 nucleotides align to TRDD3. CDR3 length: 19 residues. V gave up 3 bases and J gave up 0 bases; unmatched junction bases: 8. The germline V gene has CDR1 GEAIGNYY and CDR2 EKD. The DNA for the CDR3 is TGTGCCTGTGACGCGGCTGTACTGGGGGACTCCTGGGACACCCGACAGATGTTTTTC. Translating it yields CACDAAVLGDSWDTRQMFF.

CDR3 nucleotide sequence: TGTGCCTGTGACGTACTGGGGGATAAAAACTGGGACACCCGACAGATGTTTTTC. Translation gives CACDVLGDKNWDTRQMFF. This sequence joins TRDV2 and TRDJ3; 11 positions agree with TRDD3. With 3 bases clipped from V and 3 bases from J, the junction kept 6 bases outside the gene matches. This CDR3 has 18 residues. The germline gives CDR1 GEAIGNYY, CDR2 EKD.

About this clone: This DNA translates differently at residue 11 from the TCRdb protein, which is that of a much larger clone; a read error is likely, and the protein shown is the DNA's own translation. This CDR3 reads CACDTVGDTALLFF. CDR3 bases: TGTGCCTGTGACACCGTGGGGGATACAGCACTACTCTTCTTT. This chain links TRDV2 with TRDJ2, with TRDD3 matching 10 bases. Germline V gene data show CDR1 as GEAIGNYY and CDR2 as EKD. The CDR3 length is 14 residues.

This clone turned up a few times. The chain uses TRDV2 and TRDJ3; TRDD3 is a possible D gene (6 bases). Germline V CDR1 and CDR2: GEAIGNYY, EKD. V was pared by 3 bases and J by 0 bases, with 11 bases between. The CDR3 totals 17 residues. The CDR3 loop reads CACDAVLGSWDTRQMFF. DNA for the CDR3: TGTGCCTGTGACGCCGTACTGGGCTCCTGGGACACCCGACAGATGTTTTTC.

V gene TRDV2 combines with J gene TRDJ3; no definite D call. CDR1 and CDR2 from the germline V gene are GEAIGNYY and EKD. The CDR3 length is 17 residues. Trimming removed 0 bases at V and 0 bases at J, with 8 bases between. This chain's CDR3 is CACDTWARSWDTRQMFF. The CDR3 nucleotides read TGTGCCTGTGACACCTGGGCCCGCTCCTGGGACACCCGACAGATGTTTTTC.